This T cell receptor beta chain was documented in a study of CD8+ T cells in alopecia areata. Findings and limits, study-wide: Patients shared TCRs less clearly than mice did, possibly owing to HLA. Resident alphabeta T-cell populations of normal skin are likewise subject to sequencing in scalp samples.

cDNA serving as the sequencing template came from extracted, reverse transcribed RNA. The assay was immunoSEQ multiplex PCR, and TCRdb's table has in-frame clones only and misses some. Of more than 200,000 clones listed, 67% were seen once; the top ten hold under 1.5%. The length of the CDR3 is 13 residues. V was pared by 0 bases and J by 4 bases, with 7 bases between. Germline V gene data show CDR1 as SGDLS and CDR2 as YYNGEE. Concerning this clone: The antigen is unknown.

This TCR was recovered from a human donor with alopecia areata. This specimen was CD4+ T cells sorted from blood, taken at week 0. The chain carries TRBV9 and TRBJ2-5; TRBD2 is a possible D gene (5 bases). This CDR3 reads CASSVVGRETQYF. The DNA for the CDR3 is TGTGCCAGCAGCGTAGTAGGGAGAGAGACCCAGTACTTC.